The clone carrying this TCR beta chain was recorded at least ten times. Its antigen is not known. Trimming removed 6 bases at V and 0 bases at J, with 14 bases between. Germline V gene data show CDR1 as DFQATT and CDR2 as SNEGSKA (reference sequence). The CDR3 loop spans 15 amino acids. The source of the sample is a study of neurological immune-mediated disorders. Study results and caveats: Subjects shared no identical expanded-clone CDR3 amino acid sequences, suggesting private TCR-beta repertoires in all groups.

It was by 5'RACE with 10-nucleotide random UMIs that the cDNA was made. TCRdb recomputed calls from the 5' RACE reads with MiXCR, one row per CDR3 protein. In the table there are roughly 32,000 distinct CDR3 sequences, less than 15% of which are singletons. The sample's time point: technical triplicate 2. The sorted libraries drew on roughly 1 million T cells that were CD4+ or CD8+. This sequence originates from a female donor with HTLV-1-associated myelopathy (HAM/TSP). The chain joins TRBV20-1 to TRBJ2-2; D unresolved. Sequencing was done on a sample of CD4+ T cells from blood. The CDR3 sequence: CSAKSGHTNTGELFF. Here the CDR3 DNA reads TGCAGTGCAAAATCGGGCCACACGAACACCGGGGAGCTGTTTTTT.